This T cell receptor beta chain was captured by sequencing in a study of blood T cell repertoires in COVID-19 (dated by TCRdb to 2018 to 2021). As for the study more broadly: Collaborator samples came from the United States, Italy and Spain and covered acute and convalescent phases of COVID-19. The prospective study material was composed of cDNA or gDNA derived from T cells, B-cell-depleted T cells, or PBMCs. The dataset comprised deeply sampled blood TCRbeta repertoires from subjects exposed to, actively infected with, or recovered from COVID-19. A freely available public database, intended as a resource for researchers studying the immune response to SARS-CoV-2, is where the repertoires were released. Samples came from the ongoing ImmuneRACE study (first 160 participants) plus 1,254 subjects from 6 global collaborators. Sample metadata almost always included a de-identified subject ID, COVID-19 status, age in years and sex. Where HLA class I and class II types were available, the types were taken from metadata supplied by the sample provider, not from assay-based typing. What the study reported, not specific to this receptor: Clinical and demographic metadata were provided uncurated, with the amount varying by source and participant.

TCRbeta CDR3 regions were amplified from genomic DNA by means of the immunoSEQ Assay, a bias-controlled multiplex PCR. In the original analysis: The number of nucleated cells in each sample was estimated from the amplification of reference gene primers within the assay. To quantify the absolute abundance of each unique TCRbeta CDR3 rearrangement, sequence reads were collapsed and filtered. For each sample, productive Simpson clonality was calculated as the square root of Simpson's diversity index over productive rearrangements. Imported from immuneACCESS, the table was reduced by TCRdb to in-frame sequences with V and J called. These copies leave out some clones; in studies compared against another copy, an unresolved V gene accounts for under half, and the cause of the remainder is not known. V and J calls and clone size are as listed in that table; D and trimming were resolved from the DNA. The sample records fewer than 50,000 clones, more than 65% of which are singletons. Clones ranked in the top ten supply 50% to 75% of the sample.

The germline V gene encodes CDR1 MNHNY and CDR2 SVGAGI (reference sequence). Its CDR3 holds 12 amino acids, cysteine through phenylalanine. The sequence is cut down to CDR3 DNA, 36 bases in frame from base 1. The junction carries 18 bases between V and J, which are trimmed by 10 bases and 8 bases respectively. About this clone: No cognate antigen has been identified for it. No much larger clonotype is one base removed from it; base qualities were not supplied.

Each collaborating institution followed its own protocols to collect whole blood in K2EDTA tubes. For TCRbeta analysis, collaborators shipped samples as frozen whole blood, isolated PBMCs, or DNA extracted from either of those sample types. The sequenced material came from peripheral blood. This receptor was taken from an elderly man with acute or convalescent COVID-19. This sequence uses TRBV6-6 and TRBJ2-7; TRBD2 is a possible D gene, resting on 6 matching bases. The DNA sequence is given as TGTGCCACGACCTACGGAGGAGGGAAGCAGTACTTC. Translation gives CATTYGGGKQYF.